Given below is one TCR beta chain in context. The antigen is undetermined. Some clones are missing from TCRdb's copy, which holds only in-frame ones; the method was immunoSEQ multiplex PCR. The sample carries around 170,000 clones, around 90% recorded once. This sample is part of a study of radiation and T cells in renal cell carcinoma. Study conclusions and caveats: In blood, top tumor clones expanded by 2 weeks, shrinking by 4.

The germline CDR1 and CDR2 sequences are KGHSH and LQKENI. V lost 6 bases, J lost 5 bases, and 23 bases lay in between. The CDR3 spans 17 residues. Time point described: blood 4 weeks post-SBRT, at nephrectomy. Stated treatment: 15 Gy SBRT to primary tumor, nephrectomy 4 weeks later. Sequencing used blood, obtained from a patient whose treatment included radiotherapy and nephrectomy. This chain connects TRBV18 to TRBJ2-1, with D unresolved. This sequence originates from a woman between 45 and 60 years old with renal cell carcinoma. CDR3 bases: TGTGCCAGCTCGGAACGCCGGGCCACCGCCGGTAACAATGAGCAGTTCTTC. This gives the protein CASSERRATAGNNEQFF.